This TCR beta chain emerged from a study of T cells expressing NK-cell markers. This CDR3 has 12 amino acids. Germline-derived CDR1 and CDR2 are MNHEY and SMNVEV (reference sequence). TCRdb reprocessed the 5' RACE reads, keeping one entry per CDR3 protein, no DNA. The sample data list about 150,000 distinct CDR3 sequences. The chain uses TRBV27 and TRBJ2-7; TCRdb outputs TRBD1, but without DNA this stays unchecked. The TCR originated in a woman between 50 and 59 years old in good health. Input material: blood T cells: a sorted CD56 or NKG2C T cell subset, CD4+ or CD8+ T cells, or bulk PBMC T cells (not recorded which). The chain's CDR3 is CASRTGSKEQYF.